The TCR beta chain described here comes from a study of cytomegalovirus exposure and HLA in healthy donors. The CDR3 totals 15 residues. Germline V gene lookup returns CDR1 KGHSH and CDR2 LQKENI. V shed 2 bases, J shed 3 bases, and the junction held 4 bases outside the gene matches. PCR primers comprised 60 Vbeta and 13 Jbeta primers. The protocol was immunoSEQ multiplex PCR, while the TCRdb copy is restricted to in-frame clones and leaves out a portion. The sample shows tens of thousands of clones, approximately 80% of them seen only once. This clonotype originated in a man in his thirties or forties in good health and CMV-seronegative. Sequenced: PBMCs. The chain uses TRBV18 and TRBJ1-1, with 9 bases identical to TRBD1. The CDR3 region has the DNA TGTGCCAGCTCACCAGCCGGGACAGGGCACACTGAAGCTTTCTTT. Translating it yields CASSPAGTGHTEAFF.